These T cell receptor beta chains were read from a single sample in a study of T cell responses to AZD1222 COVID-19 vaccine. The data were produced by immunoSEQ multiplex PCR, yet TCRdb's version contains in-frame clones alone and is incomplete. The sample has 110,000 to 150,000 clones, 91% seen once. Material: peripheral blood, obtained on day 0 of AZD1222 vaccination. These receptors were taken from an adult in good health. Each CDR3 is given with its conserved first and last residue. Fields, in order: J gene, D gene, V gene, clone size, CDR3 protein, CDR3 DNA. A D gene is named only where the DNA matches it firmly. The size entry is marked missing in some rows and otherwise reads once, few, many or a size class.

J gene: TRBJ1-2
D gene: -
V gene: TRBV11-1
clone size: -
CDR3 protein: CASSLGAFRGYTF
CDR3 DNA: TGTGCCAGCAGCTTAGGGGCGTTTCGTGGCTACACCTTC

J gene: TRBJ1-1
D gene: TRBD1
V gene: TRBV10-2
clone size: -
CDR3 protein: CASSESGRGRSEAFF
CDR3 DNA: TGCGCCAGCAGTGAGTCGGGGAGGGGGCGGTCTGAAGCTTTCTTT

J gene: TRBJ2-4
D gene: -
V gene: TRBV11-2
clone size: few
CDR3 protein: CASSLGLSQYF
CDR3 DNA: TGTGCCAGCAGCCTCGGACTCTCTCAGTACTTC

J gene: TRBJ2-1
D gene: -
V gene: TRBV19
clone size: -
CDR3 protein: CASSIGGGTQFF
CDR3 DNA: TGTGCCAGTAGTATAGGGGGCGGGACCCAGTTCTTC

J gene: TRBJ2-7
D gene: TRBD2
V gene: TRBV10-3
clone size: -
CDR3 protein: CAISESSGGYEQYF
CDR3 DNA: TGTGCCATCAGTGAGTCGAGCGGGGGGTACGAGCAGTACTTC

J gene: TRBJ1-2
D gene: -
V gene: TRBV14
clone size: -
CDR3 protein: CASSRFQTDYGYTF
CDR3 DNA: TGTGCCAGCAGCCGTTTCCAGACGGACTATGGCTACACCTTC

J gene: TRBJ2-2
D gene: -
V gene: TRBV12-3/TRBV12-4
clone size: once
CDR3 protein: CASSIAAGELFF
CDR3 DNA: TGTGCCAGCAGCATAGCAGCCGGGGAGCTGTTTTTT

J gene: TRBJ1-2
D gene: -
V gene: TRBV6-5
clone size: -
CDR3 protein: CASRAWGDRDGYTF
CDR3 DNA: TGTGCCAGCAGGGCATGGGGGGATCGGGACGGCTACACCTTC

J gene: TRBJ2-1
D gene: TRBD2
V gene: TRBV3-1/TRBV3-2
clone size: -
CDR3 protein: CASRFGTSGRYEQFF
CDR3 DNA: TGTGCCAGCAGATTTGGGACTAGCGGGAGGTATGAGCAGTTCTTC

J gene: TRBJ2-1
D gene: TRBD1
V gene: TRBV4-2
clone size: -
CDR3 protein: CASSQLTQGDEQFF
CDR3 DNA: TGTGCCAGCAGCCAACTGACACAGGGGGATGAGCAGTTCTTC

J gene: TRBJ1-5
D gene: -
V gene: TRBV13
clone size: -
CDR3 protein: CASSLGSGNQPQHF
CDR3 DNA: TGTGCCAGCAGCTTAGGGTCAGGGAATCAGCCCCAGCATTTT

J gene: TRBJ1-2
D gene: -
V gene: TRBV27
clone size: -
CDR3 protein: CASSPTATPWGYTF
CDR3 DNA: TGTGCCAGCAGTCCCACAGCTACCCCCTGGGGCTACACCTTC

J gene: TRBJ2-1
D gene: -
V gene: TRBV5-5
clone size: -
CDR3 protein: CASTPRVDSYNEQFF
CDR3 DNA: TGTGCCAGCACCCCGAGGGTTGACTCCTACAATGAGCAGTTCTTC

J gene: TRBJ1-6
D gene: -
V gene: TRBV6-2/TRBV6-3
clone size: -
CDR3 protein: CASSYRSNSPLHF
CDR3 DNA: TGTGCCAGCAGTTACCGCTCGAATTCACCCCTCCACTTT

J gene: TRBJ1-2
D gene: TRBD1
V gene: TRBV3-1/TRBV3-2
clone size: -
CDR3 protein: CASRSEWGQGNYGYTF
CDR3 DNA: TGTGCCAGCAGGAGCGAGTGGGGACAGGGTAACTATGGCTACACCTTC